This entry lists 32 T cell receptor beta chains sequenced from one sample in a study of T cells in Graves' hyperthyroidism and ophthalmopathy. TCR beta CDR3 regions were amplified from RNA. Carried out on the TCR CDR3, a first-round RT-PCR used the HTBI primer set. TCRdb fed the multiplex PCR reads into MiXCR, producing one record per CDR3 protein. The sample lists tens of thousands of distinct CDR3 sequences, over 35% occurring once. The material sequenced was blood. Receptor source: a woman in her twenties or thirties with Graves' hyperthyroidism.

J is TRBJ2-3 and V is TRBV5-6; no clear D. Germline CDR1 and CDR2: SGHDT and YYEEEE. V dropped 3 bases and J dropped 2 bases, with 10 bases sitting between them. The CDR3 spans 14 residues. CDR3 sequence (DNA): TGTGCCAGCAGCTACGACATGGACACAGATACGCAGTATTTT. Translated, it gives CASSYDMDTDTQYF. Together with reference TRBV5-6 and TRBJ2-3, the CDR3 gives the full variable domain: DAGVTQSPTHLIKTRGQQVTLRCSPKSGHDTVSWYQQALGQGPQFIFQYYEEEERQRGNFPDRFSGHQFPNYSSELNVNALLLGDSALYLCASSYDMDTDTQYFGPGTRLTVL.

The chain is built from TRBV15 and TRBJ1-5, with D unresolved. Trimming left V 0 bases short and J 1 base short, with 7 bases between. The germline V gene encodes CDR1 LNHNV and CDR2 YYDKDF (reference sequence). CDR3 length: 15 residues. The CDR3 DNA sequence: TGTGCCACCAGCAGAGATCTTCGCAGCAATCAGCCCCAGCATTTT. Its translation is CATSRDLRSNQPQHF.

The chain combines TRBV28 with TRBJ1-1; the D gene is possibly TRBD1 (5 bases). From germline, CDR1 is MDHEN and CDR2 SYDVKM. The CDR3 length is 13 residues. Trimming shortened V by 3 bases and J by 4 bases, and 9 bases separated the two germline ends. CDR3 in DNA: TGTGCCAGCAGTTTCGCGGGGGGCACTGAAGCTTTCTTT. This codes for CASSFAGGTEAFF.

This clonotype is medium-sized (0.01 to 0.1%) by share. The J gene is TRBJ2-7, the V gene TRBV2; TRBD1 matches 9 bases. This CDR3 region has 14 residues. Germline V gene data show CDR1 as SNHLY and CDR2 as FYNNEI. V was pared by 6 bases and J by 1 base, with 4 bases of the junction left unmatched. CDR3: CASRTGTGSYEQYF. CDR3 DNA: TGTGCCAGCAGAACCGGGACAGGGTCCTACGAGCAGTACTTC.

This clonotype occurred a few times. The V gene is TRBV7-2, the J gene TRBJ2-7, with TRBD1 matching 10 bases. The CDR3 contains 15 residues. In germline, CDR1 is SGHTA, CDR2 FQGNSA. With V trimmed by 1 base and J by 6 bases, 6 bases remained unmatched. CDR3 nucleotides: TGTGCCAGCAGCTTAGTAGGACAGGGGGGCACCGAGCAGTACTTC. Protein sequence: CASSLVGQGGTEQYF. Full variable domain (outside the CDR3, taken from reference TRBV7-2 and TRBJ2-7): GAGVSQSPSNKVTEKGKDVELRCDPISGHTALYWYRQSLGQGLEFLIYFQGNSAPDKSGLPSDRFSAERTGGSVSTLTIQRTQQEDSAVYLCASSLVGQGGTEQYFGPGTRLTVT.

This clonotype appeared many times. The rearrangement links TRBV4-1 to TRBJ2-1; D remains unclear. This CDR3 is built from 13 residues. V was clipped by 6 bases and J by 4 bases, with 10 bases between them. Germline-derived CDR1 and CDR2 are MGHRA and YSYEKL. The DNA for the CDR3 is TGCGCCAGCAGGGCCGGGCCGTACAATGAGCAGTTCTTC. Amino acids: CASRAGPYNEQFF.

This clonotype is termed medium-sized. The chain links TRBV20-1 to TRBJ1-2; 9 nucleotides match TRBD1. The V and J ends lost 2 bases and 5 bases, in that order; junction bases with no gene match: 6. Germline V gene lookup returns CDR1 DFQATT and CDR2 SNEGSKA (reference sequence). CDR3 length: 14 residues. The CDR3 region is CSARPPTGGYGYTF. The CDR3 coding sequence is TGCAGTGCTAGACCGCCGACAGGGGGATATGGCTACACCTTC.

Many counts were recorded for this clonotype. V is TRBV28 and J is TRBJ2-7; 9 bases are a match to TRBD1. V gave up 3 bases and J gave up 6 bases; unmatched junction bases: 9. Germline lookup yields CDR1 MDHEN and CDR2 SYDVKM. CDR3 length: 15 residues. The CDR3 here is CASSFSGTGSREQYF. The DNA for the CDR3 is TGTGCCAGCAGTTTTTCCGGGACAGGGTCCCGCGAGCAGTACTTC.

About this clonotype itself: The conserved phenylalanine or tryptophan normally closing the CDR3 is absent here, so this likely arose from a read error. Because the CDR3's place on the DNA is in doubt, the DNA is left out and the CDR3 is given as listed by TCRdb. The rearrangement uses TRBV2 and TRBJ1-1. Germline assignment: CDR1 SNHLY and CDR2 FYNNEI. The CDR3 is 13 residues long, ends included. The CDR3 here is CASSELENTEALL.

With respect to this clonotype: The DNA is left out, because the CDR3 cannot be placed on it with certainty; the CDR3 is given as TCRdb lists it. The chain employs TRBV20-1 and TRBJ1-3. Germline V lookup: CDR1 DFQATT, CDR2 SNEGSKA (reference sequence). Including both end residues, the CDR3 is 14 amino acids long. This CDR3 is CSADAAFFGNTIYF.

In this sample, this clonotype turned up many times. The gene calls are TRBV4-1 and TRBJ2-2, with 7 nucleotides matching TRBD1. The CDR3 consists of 13 residues. V trimming: 11 bases; J trimming: 0 bases; junction bases outside the gene matches: 3. Per the germline V gene, CDR1 is MGHRA and CDR2 is YSYEKL. The CDR3 sequence: CACGQANTGELFF. Written as DNA, the CDR3 is TGCGCCTGCGGACAGGCGAACACCGGGGAGCTGTTTTTT.

The CDR3 is CASSVDLEPLYEQYF. Here the CDR3 DNA reads TGTGCCAGCAGCGTAGACCTAGAGCCCCTTTACGAGCAGTACTTC. The rearrangement links TRBV9 to TRBJ2-7; D ambiguous. Per germline, CDR1 SGDLS and CDR2 YYNGEE. This CDR3 is built from 15 residues. Trimming shortened V by 0 bases and J by 4 bases, and 14 bases separated the two germline ends.

CDR3 amino acids: CASNPPETAAGYTF. CDR3 sequence (DNA): TGTGCCAGCAACCCCCCCGAGACGGCCGCGGGCTACACCTTC. The chain is built from TRBV2 and TRBJ1-2; D remains unclear. V was clipped by 7 bases and J by 8 bases, with 20 bases between them. CDR1 is SNHLY and CDR2 is FYNNEI in the germline V gene. The CDR3 loop spans 14 amino acids.

This sequence joins TRBV20-1 and TRBJ2-5; TRBD2 matches 12 bases. The CDR3 is made up of 16 amino acids. The germline V gene encodes CDR1 DFQATT and CDR2 SNEGSKA (reference sequence). The CDR3 sequence is CRRTGRTSGTEETQYF. Written as DNA, the CDR3 is TGCAGACGGACAGGTCGGACTAGCGGGACTGAAGAGACCCAGTACTTC.

In its sample, this clonotype was seen a few times. The V call is TRBV18, the J call TRBJ2-1; 12 positions agree with TRBD2. CDR3 length: 19 residues. CDR1 KGHSH and CDR2 LQKENI come from the germline V gene. V was clipped by 5 bases and J by 5 bases; unmatched bases: 16. This chain's CDR3 is CASSALGTARLAGDNEQFF. CDR3 nucleotide sequence: TGTGCCAGCTCAGCCTTGGGGACCGCCAGACTAGCGGGAGACAATGAGCAGTTCTTC.

This clonotype was observed at least ten times. The V gene is TRBV5-1, the J gene TRBJ1-1; unclear D gene. CDR1 and CDR2 (germline): SGHRS, YFSETQ. The CDR3 length is 14 residues. V was clipped by 1 base and J by 1 base, with 8 bases between them. Here the CDR3 DNA reads TGCGCCAGCAGCTTGAGTGGGTCGAACACTGAAGCTTTCTTT. This codes for CASSLSGSNTEAFF.

This clonotype has a count of ten or more. In DNA, the CDR3 is TGTGCCAGCGGGAGGACAGGAGACAACTATGGCTACACCTTC. The encoded protein is CASGRTGDNYGYTF. The chain uses TRBV12-3 or TRBV12-4 and TRBJ1-2; 7 nucleotides align to TRBD1. The ends lost 8 bases at V and 2 bases at J; junction bases unmatched: 8. The CDR3 loop spans 14 amino acids.

In this sample, this clonotype turned up many times. The V gene is TRBV12-3 or TRBV12-4, the J gene TRBJ1-2, with 9 positions matching TRBD1. Trimming removed 6 bases from V and 7 bases from J; junction bases left unmatched: 12. There are 15 residues in the CDR3. This CDR3 reads CASSPGTGRVGGYTF. CDR3 DNA sequence: TGTGCCAGCAGCCCTGGGACAGGGCGAGTCGGTGGCTACACCTTC.

This clonotype was recorded at least ten times. The chain has TRBV12-3 or TRBV12-4 and TRBJ2-3; D could derive from TRBD1 or TRBD2 (6 bases each). The CDR3 runs to 14 residues. V was pared by 7 bases and J by 6 bases, with 17 bases between. CDR3 sequence reads: CASTQGGQRDTQYF. The DNA for the CDR3 is TGTGCCAGCACCCAAGGGGGGCAGAGGGATACGCAGTATTTT.

The chain links TRBV2 to TRBJ1-3; D remains unclear. The CDR3 covers 12 residues. CDR1 SNHLY and CDR2 FYNNEI come from the germline V gene. V dropped 10 bases and J dropped 8 bases, with 15 bases sitting between them. In DNA, the CDR3 is TGTGCCACTACCCCCGAGCGGGACACCATATATTTT. Residues: CATTPERDTIYF.

For this clonotype: The junction departs from germline at one end; a sequencing error may be responsible. The chain links TRBV13 to TRBJ2-7; 7 bases are shared with TRBD1. Germline V gene lookup returns CDR1 PRHDT and CDR2 FYEKMQ (reference sequence). This CDR3 has 14 residues. The CDR3 loop reads CAGSSGQTFYEQYF. CDR3 coding DNA: TGTGCCGGCAGCTCGGGACAGACCTTCTACGAGCAGTACTTC.

Concerning this clonotype: Possible read error: a much larger clone is one base away. The genes are TRBV27 and TRBJ1-5; the D is unclear. From germline, CDR1 is MNHEY and CDR2 SMNVEV (reference sequence). The CDR3 totals 15 residues. The CDR3 loop reads CDSKREAGGHQPQHF. Here the CDR3 DNA reads TGTGACAGCAAGAGAGAGGCAGGAGGGCATCAGCCCCAGCATTTT.

By sample share, this clonotype is medium-sized. The V and J genes are TRBV15 and TRBJ1-5, with TRBD1 matching 7 bases. V was clipped by 0 bases and J by 5 bases; unmatched bases: 4. Germline V gene data show CDR1 as LNHNV and CDR2 as YYDKDF (reference sequence). This CDR3 has 15 amino acids. In DNA, the CDR3 is TGTGCCACCAGCAGAGATACAAGGGGGCATCAGCCCCAGCATTTT. It is translated as CATSRDTRGHQPQHF.

This clonotype was picked up many times. The genes are TRBV2 and TRBJ2-5; TRBD2 might be the D (6 bases). The CDR3 consists of 12 residues. V was trimmed by 8 bases and J by 0 bases, leaving 7 bases between them. The germline CDR1 and CDR2 sequences are SNHLY and FYNNEI. The CDR3 loop reads CASRGYQETQYF. The CDR3 nucleotides read TGTGCCAGCCGGGGGTACCAAGAGACCCAGTACTTC.

This clonotype was recorded at least ten times. The chain employs TRBV11-3 and TRBJ1-3, with D hard to call. The CDR3 runs 17 residues. The V end was cut by 1 base, the J end by 1 base, with 14 bases between. The germline V gene has CDR1 SGHNT and CDR2 YENEEA. The DNA for the CDR3 is TGTGCCAGCAGCTTAGGTGGCAGCCAGCGATCTGGAAACACCATATATTTT. This codes for CASSLGGSQRSGNTIYF.

For this clonotype: A junction boundary mismatches the germline segment, possibly from a read error. The chain has TRBV15 and TRBJ2-7, with a tentative D call TRBD2 (5 bases). CDR1 and CDR2 (germline): LNHNV, YYDKDF (reference sequence). This CDR3 comprises 13 residues. CDR3 DNA: TGTGCCACCGGCCCTTATCACACCGGGGAGCTGTACTTC. Its translation: CATGPYHTGELYF.

V gene TRBV20-1 combines with J gene TRBJ2-1, with 11 bases identical to TRBD2. Germline values: CDR1 DFQATT, CDR2 SNEGSKA (reference sequence). The V and J ends lost 4 bases and 5 bases, in that order; junction bases with no gene match: 7. The CDR3 extends over 15 amino acids. The CDR3 nucleotides read TGCAGTGCTAAAGAGGGACTAGCGGAAGACAATGAGCAGTTCTTC. This translates into CSAKEGLAEDNEQFF.

This clonotype was picked up many times. The rearrangement links TRBV4-2 to TRBJ1-5, with 8 positions matching TRBD1. CDR1 is LGHNA and CDR2 is YNFKEQ in the germline V gene. This CDR3 region has 17 residues. V dropped 3 bases and J dropped 6; count of bases not matched to a gene: 13. CDR3 sequence (DNA): TGTGCCAGCAGCCACTACTCAGGGACAGGTTCCCGTCAGCCCCAGCATTTT. Translating gives CASSHYSGTGSRQPQHF.

This chain links TRBV19 with TRBJ1-2; D uncertain. V was trimmed by 4 bases and J by 2 bases, leaving 8 bases between them. The CDR3 is 13 residues long. Germline V gene lookup returns CDR1 LNHDA and CDR2 SQIVND (reference sequence). The CDR3: CASSTRMNYGYTF. Written as DNA, the CDR3 is TGTGCCAGTAGTACCCGGATGAACTATGGCTACACCTTC.

The sample holds one count of this clonotype. A junction end diverges from the germline sequence, so it may reflect a read error. This rearrangement joins TRBV2 to TRBJ1-1; tentative D call: TRBD1 (5 bases). Germline assignment: CDR1 SNHLY and CDR2 FYNNEI. The CDR3 sequence is 11 residues long. In nucleotides, the CDR3 is TGCGCCGGCGGGGGGGGATTTGAAGCTTTCTTT. Encoded protein: CAGGGGFEAFF. Based on the CDR3 plus reference TRBV2 and TRBJ1-1, the full variable domain is EPEVTQTPSHQVTQMGQEVILRCVPISNHLYFYWYRQILGQKVEFLVSFYNNEISEKSEIFDDQFSVERPDGSNFTLKIRSTKLEDSAMYFCAGGGGFEAFFGQGTRLTVV.

This clonotype appeared many times. The V call is TRBV4-1, the J call TRBJ2-7, with a tentative D call TRBD1 (5 bases). V lost 4 bases, J lost 5 bases, and 9 bases lay in between. Germline CDR1 MGHRA, CDR2 YSYEKL. The CDR3 sequence is 12 residues long. The CDR3 coding sequence is TGCGCCAGCAGCCCCGCAGGGAACGAGCAGTACTTC. Its protein product is CASSPAGNEQYF.

The V and J genes are TRBV11-2 and TRBJ1-1, with TRBD1 as a possible D gene (5 bases). The CDR3 runs to 12 residues. Germline CDR1 is SGHAT and CDR2 is FQNNGV. Trimming left V 1 base short and J 11 bases short, with 11 bases between. The CDR3 sequence is CASSLGRDYAFF. CDR3 sequence (DNA): TGTGCCAGCAGCTTAGGCAGGGACTATGCTTTCTTT. The complete variable domain, with remaining parts taken from reference TRBV11-2 and TRBJ1-1, reads EAGVAQSPRYKIIEKRQSVAFWCNPISGHATLYWYQQILGQGPKLLIQFQNNGVVDDSQLPKDRFSAERLKGVDSTLKIQPAKLEDSAVYLCASSLGRDYAFFGQGTRLTVV.